This T cell receptor (beta chain) came from a study of CD8 T cells in ankylosing spondylitis. Trimming removed 0 bases at V and 12 bases at J, with 17 bases between. Germline-derived CDR1 and CDR2 are DFQATT and SNEGSKA (reference sequence). CDR3 length: 14 residues. TCRdb ran MiXCR on the 5' RACE reads and lists one entry per CDR3 protein. Here the sample spans 250,000 to 300,000 distinct CDR3 sequences, 15% to 20% being singletons. The chain combines TRBV20-1 with TRBJ1-4; TRBD1 is a possible D gene (5 bases). The clonotype comes from a male donor with ankylosing spondylitis or in good health (not recorded which). Sequencing was performed on blood, either unsorted or a sorted T cell fraction (not recorded which). CDR3 loop: CSARDFGVGPELFF. As DNA, the CDR3 is TGCAGTGCTAGAGATTTCGGGGTGGGACCCGAACTGTTTTTT.